This T cell receptor beta chain was sequenced for a study of CD8 T cells in ankylosing spondylitis. Notes on the study in general: Clones linked with disease were CD8+ and fairly uncommon in the peripheral blood.

TCRdb recomputed calls from the 5' RACE reads with MiXCR, one row per CDR3 protein. This sample carries approximately 140,000 distinct CDR3 sequences, around 43% of them seen once, and the ten largest clones take roughly 15%. There are 16 residues in the CDR3. The ends lost 1 base at V and 0 bases at J; junction bases unmatched: 2. The germline gives CDR1 LNHNV, CDR2 YYDKDF (reference sequence). As concerns this clonotype: Its antigen is undetermined.

What was sequenced was synovial fluid, either unsorted or a sorted T cell fraction (not recorded which). The receptor's source is a male donor with ankylosing spondylitis. The chain has TRBV15 and TRBJ2-7, with 11 bases fitting TRBD1. The CDR3 DNA sequence: TGTGCCACCAGCAGAGGCGGGACAGGGGGCTCCTACGAGCAGTACTTC. Translation gives CATSRGGTGGSYEQYF.